These 29 T cell receptor beta chains were sequenced from one sample in a study of cytomegalovirus exposure and HLA in healthy donors. PCR primers comprised 60 Vbeta and 13 Jbeta primers. Repertoires were generated with immunoSEQ multiplex PCR, while TCRdb's copy carries only in-frame clones and drops some. The sample carries 150,000 to 200,000 clones, less than 90% recorded once. Material: PBMCs. The source of these receptors is a man aged 45-65 years in good health and CMV-seropositive.

The chain recombines TRBV6-1 with TRBJ2-2; D unclear. CDR3 size: 14 residues. Trimming removed 7 bases from V and 0 bases from J, with 9 bases in between. Germline CDR1 and CDR2: MNHNS and SASEGT. The CDR3 sequence is CASTLTANTGELFF. CDR3 sequence (DNA): TGTGCCAGCACCCTGACTGCGAACACCGGGGAGCTGTTTTTT.

J is TRBJ2-5 and V is TRBV5-7; no clear D. TRBV5-7 is placed among ORFs of uncertain function. The CDR3 runs 10 residues. V was shortened by 6 bases and J by 5 bases, with 5 bases between the two germline ends. For the CDR3, the DNA is TGTGCCAGCAACTGGGAGACCCAGTACTTC. This translates into CASNWETQYF.

The gene calls are TRBV5-1 and TRBJ2-7, with D uncertain. In germline, CDR1 is SGHRS, CDR2 YFSETQ. Trimming took 0 bases from V and 3 from J, leaving 10 bases between them. The CDR3 loop spans 14 amino acids. CDR3 DNA sequence: TGCGCCAGCAGCTTGGGGGCCCCGAGCTACGAGCAGTACTTC. Amino acids: CASSLGAPSYEQYF. Full variable domain (missing parts from reference TRBV5-1 and TRBJ2-7): KAGVTQTPRYLIKTRGQQVTLSCSPISGHRSVSWYQQTPGQGLQFLFEYFSETQRNKGNFPGRFSGRQFSNSRSEMNVSTLELGDSALYLCASSLGAPSYEQYFGPGTRLTVT.

For this clone: Other DNA sequences in the same sample also yield this CDR3. V gene TRBV19 combines with J gene TRBJ1-5; D ambiguous. The CDR3 length is 16 residues. The germline V gene encodes CDR1 LNHDA and CDR2 SQIVND (reference sequence). V dropped 2 bases and J dropped 1 base, with 12 bases sitting between them. The CDR3 protein is CASSILTGYSNQPQHF. DNA of the CDR3: TGTGCCAGTAGTATATTGACGGGGTACAGCAATCAGCCCCAGCATTTT. Using reference TRBV19 and TRBJ1-5 for the parts outside the CDR3, the full variable domain is DGGITQSPKYLFRKEGQNVTLSCEQNLNHDAMYWYRQDPGQGLRLIYYSQIVNDFQKGDIAEGYSVSREKKESFPLTVTSAQKNPTAFYLCASSILTGYSNQPQHFGDGTRLSIL.

J is TRBJ2-5 and V is TRBV7-8, with 9 bases identical to TRBD1. The DNA matches TRBJ2-7 better at its end, which makes the J call doubtful. The CDR3 contains 15 residues. Germline CDR1 SGHVS, CDR2 FQNEAQ. The CDR3 reads CASSRTTGGFYEQYF. The DNA for the CDR3 is TGTGCCAGCAGCCGGACTACAGGGGGCTTCTACGAGCAGTACTTC.

V usage is TRBV30 and J usage is TRBJ1-1; 8 nucleotides match TRBD1. The trim removed 0 bases at V and 0 bases at J, leaving 6 bases unmatched. CDR3 size: 16 residues. Per the germline V gene, CDR1 is GTSNPN and CDR2 is SVGIG (reference sequence). CDR3 residues: CAWSVYQGALNTEAFF. CDR3 nucleotides: TGTGCCTGGAGTGTCTACCAGGGGGCCCTGAACACTGAAGCTTTCTTT.

V and J are TRBV9 and TRBJ1-4; D is possibly TRBD1 (5 bases). Germline loops: CDR1 SGDLS, CDR2 YYNGEE. V was clipped by 0 bases and J by 4 bases, with 10 bases between them. The CDR3 loop spans 15 amino acids. CDR3 protein: CASSVAGTVNEKLFF. The CDR3 DNA reads as TGTGCCAGCAGCGTAGCAGGGACTGTTAATGAAAAACTGTTTTTT. The full variable domain, completed using reference TRBV9 and TRBJ1-4, is DSGVTQTPKHLITATGQRVTLRCSPRSGDLSVYWYQQSLDQGLQFLIQYYNGEERAKGNILERFSAQQFPDLHSELNLSSLELGDSALYFCASSVAGTVNEKLFFGSGTQLSVL.

This clone turned up a few times. Relative to the germline gene, one junction end is altered; a read error may explain this. The V gene is TRBV6-1, the J gene TRBJ2-2; TRBD2 aligns across 7 bases. Germline values: CDR1 MNHNS, CDR2 SASEGT. The CDR3 is 15 residues long. In nucleotides, the CDR3 is TGTGCCAGCAGCCTTTCTGCGGGAGTACCCGGGGGGCTGTTTTTT. Translated, it gives CASSLSAGVPGGLFF.

J is TRBJ2-5 and V is TRBV4-1, with TRBD2 matching 8 bases. With V trimmed by 0 bases and J by 2 bases, 2 bases remained unmatched. Germline V lookup: CDR1 MGHRA, CDR2 YSYEKL. The length of the CDR3 is 15 residues. CDR3 sequence: CASSQDSGAQETQYF. The CDR3 DNA is TGCGCCAGCAGCCAAGATAGCGGGGCTCAAGAGACCCAGTACTTC.

V gene TRBV5-1 combines with J gene TRBJ2-2; 13 bases are shared with TRBD2. This CDR3 contains 17 residues. Germline CDR1 and CDR2: SGHRS and YFSETQ. V lost 6 bases, J lost 4 bases, and 9 bases stayed unmatched. The DNA for the CDR3 is TGCGCCAGCACCCCAGGACTAGCGGGAGTGGGCACCGGGGAGCTGTTTTTT. This codes for CASTPGLAGVGTGELFF.

The chain recombines TRBV18 with TRBJ2-7, with 8 bases lining up with TRBD1. Germline V CDR1 and CDR2: KGHSH, LQKENI. The CDR3 extends over 14 amino acids. Trimming took 3 bases from V and 2 from J; bases not matched to a gene: 3. The CDR3 DNA is TGTGCCAGCTCACCCGGGACAGGCCCCTACGAGCAGTACTTC. It codes for CASSPGTGPYEQYF.

The chain joins TRBV10-3 to TRBJ1-1, with a weak D call TRBD1 (6 bases). The V gene's germline CDR1 is ENHRY and CDR2 SYGVKD. V was clipped by 3 bases and J by 1 base, with 15 bases between them. CDR3 length: 16 amino acids. The CDR3 sequence is CAISDLGGLGNTEAFF. CDR3 coding DNA: TGTGCCATCAGTGACCTAGGGGGTTTGGGGAACACTGAAGCTTTCTTT.

This chain's CDR3 is CASRMPGQRNNEQFF. DNA of the CDR3: TGCGCCAGCCGGATGCCGGGACAGAGGAACAATGAGCAGTTCTTC. The chain employs TRBV5-1 and TRBJ2-1; the match to TRBD1 covers 7 bases. Germline CDR1 reads SGHRS; CDR2 reads YFSETQ. The CDR3 is 15 amino acids. Trimming removed 7 bases from V and 5 bases from J; junction bases left unmatched: 12.

This clone was observed a few times. The rearrangement links TRBV19 to TRBJ2-7; TRBD2 matches at 16 bases. This CDR3 is 15 amino acids long. The trim removed 5 bases at V and 2 bases at J, leaving 0 bases unmatched. Per germline, CDR1 LNHDA and CDR2 SQIVND (reference sequence). DNA for the CDR3: TGTGCCAGTAGTGGGACTAGCGGGAGGGCCTACGAGCAGTACTTC. This gives the protein CASSGTSGRAYEQYF.

The rearrangement joins TRBV19 to TRBJ1-5, with D possibly matching TRBD1 (6 bases). CDR1 LNHDA and CDR2 SQIVND come from the germline V gene (reference sequence). The CDR3 spans 14 residues. V dropped 3 bases and J dropped 2 bases, with 8 bases sitting between them. The chain's CDR3 is CASSMSGGNQPQHF. The CDR3 nucleotides read TGTGCCAGTAGTATGTCAGGGGGCAATCAGCCCCAGCATTTT.

The chain recombines TRBV27 with TRBJ2-3; 10 bases match TRBD2. The CDR3 length is 16 residues. Germline loops: CDR1 MNHEY, CDR2 SMNVEV (reference sequence). V lost 5 bases and J lost 0; bases outside the gene matches: 5. The CDR3 loop reads CASSPRLAGSTDTQYF. Here the CDR3 DNA reads TGTGCCAGCAGTCCGCGACTAGCGGGCAGCACAGATACGCAGTATTTT.

The rearrangement joins TRBV7-6 to TRBJ2-3; D may be TRBD2 (6 bases). CDR1 and CDR2 (germline): SGHVS, FNYEAQ. V lost 4 bases to trimming and J lost 1 base, with 9 bases between them. CDR3 size: 14 residues. DNA for the CDR3: TGTGCCAGCAGCTCAGCTAGCGGCACAGATACGCAGTATTTT. It yields the protein CASSSASGTDTQYF.

The gene calls are TRBV7-2 and TRBJ2-3; possible D gene TRBD1, 6 bases. The CDR3 spans 13 residues. Germline assignment: CDR1 SGHTA and CDR2 FQGNSA. With 5 bases removed from V and 13 bases from J, the gap between germline ends came to 19 bases. CDR3 DNA: TGTGCCAGCAGCCGGCAGAGTACAGGGATGAAGTATTTT. This translates into CASSRQSTGMKYF.

V and J are TRBV9 and TRBJ2-3; TRBD2 matches 15 bases. V gave up 3 bases and J gave up 5 bases; unmatched junction bases: 4. Germline V CDR1 and CDR2: SGDLS, YYNGEE. This CDR3 has 16 amino acids. CDR3 sequence (DNA): TGTGCCAGCAGCGAAGGACTAGCGGGGGGGATAGATACGCAGTATTTT. It translates to CASSEGLAGGIDTQYF.

The V gene is TRBV4-1, the J gene TRBJ2-5, with 7 bases aligning to TRBD1. Germline values: CDR1 MGHRA, CDR2 YSYEKL. The J segment lost 0 bases and the V segment lost 3 bases, leaving 7 bases of the junction unmatched. The CDR3 is made up of 16 amino acids. The CDR3 region is CASSQLPGTDQETQYF. In DNA, the CDR3 is TGCGCCAGCAGCCAGCTTCCCGGGACAGACCAAGAGACCCAGTACTTC.

In its sample, this clone was seen once. The chain recombines TRBV6-1 with TRBJ2-7; D is possibly TRBD2 (5 bases). CDR1 is MNHNS and CDR2 is SASEGT in the germline V gene. Trimming pared 2 bases from V and 5 bases from J, leaving 10 bases between. The CDR3 has 13 amino acids. The CDR3 sequence is CASSESVGDEQYF. The DNA of the CDR3 is TGTGCCAGCAGTGAAAGTGTCGGGGACGAGCAGTACTTC.

The chain has TRBV7-8 and TRBJ2-7, with D possibly TRBD2 on 7 matching bases. The CDR3 has 15 residues. The V end lost 4 bases, the J end lost 0 bases, and 13 bases lay between the germline ends. CDR1 is SGHVS and CDR2 is FQNEAQ in the germline V gene. CDR3: CASSYRGGSSYEQYF. The CDR3 coding sequence is TGTGCCAGCAGCTATAGGGGGGGGAGCTCCTACGAGCAGTACTTC.

The rearrangement joins TRBV6-5 to TRBJ2-7; the match to TRBD1 covers 8 bases. There are 13 residues in the CDR3. The V and J ends lost 5 bases and 6 bases, in that order; junction bases with no gene match: 6. The germline V gene encodes CDR1 MNHEY and CDR2 SVGAGI. The CDR3 reads CASSADRAAEQYF. CDR3 in DNA: TGTGCCAGCAGTGCGGACAGGGCCGCCGAGCAGTACTTC.

In regard to this clone: A read error may produce the germline difference seen at one junction end. The rearrangement uses TRBV7-2 and TRBJ1-5; the D gene is possibly TRBD1 (5 bases). The CDR3 length is 16 residues. CDR1 is SGHTA and CDR2 is FQGNSA in the germline V gene. The CDR3 DNA sequence: TGTGCCAGCACCTTAGAGACAGCTTATAGCAATCAGCCCCAGCATTTT. This encodes CASTLETAYSNQPQHF.

The rearrangement joins TRBV7-9 to TRBJ2-7; 12 bases line up with TRBD2. This CDR3 has 16 amino acids. The germline V gene encodes CDR1 SEHNR and CDR2 FQNEAQ (reference sequence). V trimming: 5 bases; J trimming: 2 bases; junction bases outside the gene matches: 7. CDR3 sequence (DNA): TGTGCCAGCAGCCCAATCGGACTAGCGGGGCCCTACGAGCAGTACTTC. Translating it yields CASSPIGLAGPYEQYF.

As regards this clone: At one of its ends the junction is not consistent with the germline gene, which may arise from a read error. The chain carries TRBV6-6 and TRBJ2-7, with TRBD2 identical over 8 bases. Germline CDR1 MNHNY, CDR2 SVGAGI (reference sequence). CDR3 length: 14 residues. The CDR3 DNA sequence: TGTGCCAGCACCGACGTCGGGGGGGCCTATGAGCAGTACTTC. Protein sequence: CASTDVGGAYEQYF.

The V and J genes are TRBV25-1 and TRBJ1-3; a weak D match, TRBD1 (5 bases). The germline gives CDR1 MGHDK, CDR2 SYGVNS. V lost 2 bases and J 4 bases, leaving 12 bases between the germline ends. The CDR3 is 15 amino acids. The CDR3 spells CASSENRLPGNTIYF. CDR3 DNA sequence: TGTGCCAGCAGTGAAAACAGGTTGCCGGGAAACACCATATATTTT.

The chain carries TRBV5-1 and TRBJ2-1, with TRBD1 matching 7 bases. This CDR3 region has 16 residues. J lost 8 bases, V lost 4 bases, and 15 bases had no gene match. Per the germline V gene, CDR1 is SGHRS and CDR2 is YFSETQ. CDR3 residues: CASSMDRQGRKYEQFF. DNA of the CDR3: TGCGCCAGCAGCATGGACAGACAGGGTAGGAAGTATGAGCAGTTCTTC. The full variable domain, with the rest looked up from reference TRBV5-1 and TRBJ2-1, is KAGVTQTPRYLIKTRGQQVTLSCSPISGHRSVSWYQQTPGQGLQFLFEYFSETQRNKGNFPGRFSGRQFSNSRSEMNVSTLELGDSALYLCASSMDRQGRKYEQFFGPGTRLTVL.

V usage is TRBV7-3 and J usage is TRBJ1-2; 7 nucleotides match TRBD1. Germline lookup yields CDR1 SGHTA and CDR2 FQGTGA. The CDR3 length is 15 residues. J was trimmed by 2 bases and V by 2 bases; bases with no gene match: 5. This chain's CDR3 is CASSLSPGQNYGYTF. As DNA, the CDR3 is TGTGCCAGCAGCTTATCGCCGGGACAGAACTATGGCTACACCTTC.